The rows below give T cell receptor beta chains drawn from one sample of a study of T cell repertoires in ileal Crohn's disease. TCRdb's table, derived via immunoSEQ multiplex PCR, lists solely in-frame clones and lacks some. This sample has around 7,800 clones, with around 70% found just once. The material sequenced was ileal tissue. These receptors all stem from an adult with Crohn's disease. CDR3s include the opening cysteine and the closing phenylalanine or tryptophan. The order of the fields is J gene, D gene, clone size, V gene, CDR3 protein, CDR3 DNA. A D gene is named only where the DNA matches it firmly. Expanded clones get a size class; other rows say once, few or many, or leave the size out.

j_call: TRBJ2-5
d_call: NA
clone_size: NA
v_call: TRBV29-1
cdr3_aa: CSVEELTGLETQYF
cdr3_nt: TGCAGCGTTGAAGAATTGACAGGTCTGGAGACCCAGTACTTC

j_call: TRBJ2-2
d_call: TRBD2
clone_size: once
v_call: TRBV4-3
cdr3_aa: CASSLAGASTGELFF
cdr3_nt: TGCGCCAGCAGCCTAGCGGGAGCTAGCACCGGGGAGCTGTTTTTT

j_call: TRBJ1-3
d_call: NA
clone_size: once
v_call: TRBV11-2
cdr3_aa: CASSPQAGNTIYF
cdr3_nt: TGTGCCAGCAGCCCGCAGGCTGGAAACACCATATATTTT

j_call: TRBJ1-1
d_call: NA
clone_size: NA
v_call: TRBV11-2
cdr3_aa: CASSFRASNTEAFF
cdr3_nt: TGTGCCAGCAGCTTCAGGGCCTCGAACACTGAAGCTTTCTTT

j_call: TRBJ1-6
d_call: NA
clone_size: NA
v_call: TRBV4-1
cdr3_aa: CASSQSPGGTSSYNSPLHF
cdr3_nt: TGCGCCAGCAGCCAATCCCCAGGAGGGACCAGCTCCTATAATTCACCCCTCCACTTT

j_call: TRBJ1-1
d_call: NA
clone_size: NA
v_call: TRBV9
cdr3_aa: CASSQDRDKNTEAFF
cdr3_nt: TGTGCCAGCAGCCAAGATCGGGACAAGAACACTGAAGCTTTCTTT

j_call: TRBJ1-1
d_call: NA
clone_size: large
v_call: TRBV28
cdr3_aa: CASSLKWLNTEAFF
cdr3_nt: TGTGCCAGCAGTTTAAAGTGGCTTAACACTGAAGCTTTCTTT

j_call: TRBJ1-5
d_call: TRBD1
clone_size: NA
v_call: TRBV6-1
cdr3_aa: CASSDYRGREQPQHF
cdr3_nt: TGTGCCAGCAGTGATTACAGGGGAAGGGAACAGCCCCAGCATTTT

j_call: TRBJ2-5
d_call: NA
clone_size: NA
v_call: TRBV5-4
cdr3_aa: CASTVRGAQETQYF
cdr3_nt: TGTGCCAGCACCGTCCGTGGGGCCCAAGAGACCCAGTACTTC

j_call: TRBJ1-2
d_call: TRBD1
clone_size: few
v_call: TRBV5-8
cdr3_aa: CASSDRGLVYGYTF
cdr3_nt: TGTGCCAGCAGCGACAGGGGGCTTGTCTATGGCTACACCTTC

j_call: TRBJ2-7
d_call: TRBD1
clone_size: NA
v_call: TRBV6-6
cdr3_aa: CASSYLPRGQNEQYF
cdr3_nt: TGTGCCAGCAGTTATCTCCCAAGGGGGCAAAACGAGCAGTACTTC

j_call: TRBJ2-4
d_call: NA
clone_size: NA
v_call: TRBV27
cdr3_aa: CASSPGRTYIQYF
cdr3_nt: TGTGCCAGCAGTCCAGGGAGGACGTACATTCAGTACTTC

j_call: TRBJ2-7
d_call: TRBD2
clone_size: NA
v_call: TRBV5-1
cdr3_aa: CASGGEGSYEQYF
cdr3_nt: TGCGCCAGCGGGGGGGAGGGCTCCTACGAGCAGTACTTC

j_call: TRBJ1-2
d_call: NA
clone_size: NA
v_call: TRBV7-6
cdr3_aa: CASSPAGASGYGYTF
cdr3_nt: TGTGCCAGCAGCCCTGCGGGGGCCTCGGGCTATGGCTACACCTTC

j_call: TRBJ1-6
d_call: NA
clone_size: NA
v_call: TRBV5-1
cdr3_aa: CASSPYEEDSPLHF
cdr3_nt: TGCGCCAGCAGTCCTTACGAGGAGGATTCACCCCTCCACTTT

j_call: TRBJ1-1
d_call: NA
clone_size: NA
v_call: TRBV11-3
cdr3_aa: CASSLARRVSTEAFF
cdr3_nt: TGTGCCAGCAGCTTAGCTCGCAGGGTAAGCACTGAAGCTTTCTTT

j_call: TRBJ2-1
d_call: TRBD2
clone_size: NA
v_call: TRBV29-1
cdr3_aa: CSVAPRGVQREMFF
cdr3_nt: TGCAGCGTTGCCCCTCGAGGGGTGCAGCGGGAGATGTTCTTC

j_call: TRBJ2-4
d_call: NA
clone_size: NA
v_call: TRBV19
cdr3_aa: CASSSHREGTKNIQYF
cdr3_nt: TGTGCCAGTAGTTCCCACAGGGAAGGAACCAAAAACATTCAGTACTTC

j_call: TRBJ1-1
d_call: NA
clone_size: NA
v_call: TRBV6-1
cdr3_aa: CASSDLPGHMNTEAFF
cdr3_nt: TGTGCCAGCAGTGATTTACCGGGACACATGAACACTGAAGCTTTCTTT

j_call: TRBJ1-5
d_call: NA
clone_size: NA
v_call: TRBV28
cdr3_aa: CASSPHLKGPNQPQHF
cdr3_nt: TGTGCCAGCAGTCCCCACTTGAAGGGGCCAAATCAGCCCCAGCATTTT

j_call: TRBJ2-2
d_call: NA
clone_size: NA
v_call: TRBV23-1
cdr3_aa: CASSQRQSGELFF
cdr3_nt: TGCGCCAGCAGTCAACGACAGTCCGGGGAGCTGTTTTTT

j_call: TRBJ1-1
d_call: NA
clone_size: NA
v_call: TRBV15
cdr3_aa: CATSSRGAREAFF
cdr3_nt: TGTGCCACCAGCAGTCGGGGGGCGCGCGAAGCTTTCTTT

j_call: TRBJ1-1
d_call: TRBD1
clone_size: few
v_call: TRBV28
cdr3_aa: CASSLLKGASTEAFF
cdr3_nt: TGTGCCAGCAGTTTACTGAAGGGGGCGAGCACTGAAGCTTTCTTT

j_call: TRBJ1-2
d_call: NA
clone_size: NA
v_call: TRBV18
cdr3_aa: CASSPPQGRYGYTF
cdr3_nt: TGTGCCAGCTCACCACCACAGGGCCGCTATGGCTACACCTTC

j_call: TRBJ2-6
d_call: NA
clone_size: NA
v_call: TRBV2
cdr3_aa: CASSEERGANVLTF
cdr3_nt: TGTGCCAGCAGTGAAGAGCGCGGGGCCAACGTCCTGACTTTC

j_call: TRBJ1-1
d_call: NA
clone_size: NA
v_call: TRBV7-6
cdr3_aa: CASSLATGTSAFF
cdr3_nt: TGTGCCAGCAGCTTAGCTACAGGGACGTCGGCTTTCTTT

j_call: TRBJ2-3
d_call: TRBD2
clone_size: NA
v_call: TRBV5-1
cdr3_aa: CASSLGLADTDTQYF
cdr3_nt: TGCGCCAGCAGCTTGGGACTAGCGGACACAGATACGCAGTATTTT

j_call: TRBJ1-6
d_call: NA
clone_size: NA
v_call: TRBV2
cdr3_aa: CASSENGWPPLHF
cdr3_nt: TGTGCCAGCAGTGAAAATGGTTGGCCACCCCTCCACTTT

j_call: TRBJ1-2
d_call: TRBD1
clone_size: few
v_call: TRBV6-1
cdr3_aa: CASSPPDRPYGYTF
cdr3_nt: TGTGCCAGCAGCCCCCCGGACAGGCCGTATGGCTACACCTTC

j_call: TRBJ1-5
d_call: NA
clone_size: NA
v_call: TRBV19
cdr3_aa: CATRRVGGNQPQHF
cdr3_nt: TGTGCCACCAGACGGGTCGGGGGCAATCAGCCCCAGCATTTT

j_call: TRBJ2-7
d_call: NA
clone_size: NA
v_call: TRBV7-2
cdr3_aa: CASSLEGAGTYEQYF
cdr3_nt: TGTGCCAGCAGCCTGGAGGGGGCAGGGACCTACGAGCAGTACTTC

j_call: TRBJ2-6
d_call: TRBD1
clone_size: NA
v_call: TRBV18
cdr3_aa: CASSPGWTGVTSGANVLTF
cdr3_nt: TGTGCCAGCTCACCTGGTTGGACAGGGGTCACCTCTGGGGCCAACGTCCTGACTTTC

j_call: TRBJ2-3
d_call: NA
clone_size: NA
v_call: TRBV25-1
cdr3_aa: CASRDGHSRQYF
cdr3_nt: TGTGCCAGCAGGGATGGGCACAGCCGCCAGTATTTT

j_call: TRBJ2-7
d_call: TRBD2
clone_size: NA
v_call: TRBV5-5
cdr3_aa: CASSPRLAGAASSYEQYF
cdr3_nt: TGTGCCAGCAGCCCCAGACTAGCGGGGGCCGCGAGCTCCTACGAGCAGTACTTC

j_call: TRBJ2-1
d_call: TRBD1
clone_size: NA
v_call: TRBV19
cdr3_aa: CASSMDRAYYNEQFF
cdr3_nt: TGTGCCAGTAGTATGGACAGGGCCTACTACAATGAGCAGTTCTTC

j_call: TRBJ1-2
d_call: NA
clone_size: NA
v_call: TRBV4-3
cdr3_aa: CASSQTPGQLNYGYTF
cdr3_nt: TGCGCCAGCAGCCAAACCCCTGGGCAGCTAAACTATGGCTACACCTTC

j_call: TRBJ2-7
d_call: TRBD2
clone_size: NA
v_call: TRBV28
cdr3_aa: CASSSLPGTSGSSYEQYF
cdr3_nt: TGTGCCAGCAGTTCCCTTCCCGGGACTAGCGGGAGCTCCTACGAGCAGTACTTC

j_call: TRBJ2-5
d_call: TRBD2
clone_size: NA
v_call: TRBV7-2
cdr3_aa: CASSPPLAGQETQYF
cdr3_nt: TGTGCCAGCAGCCCCCCCCTAGCGGGGCAAGAGACCCAGTACTTC

j_call: TRBJ2-1
d_call: TRBD2
clone_size: NA
v_call: TRBV7-3
cdr3_aa: CASSRRGGSYNEQFF
cdr3_nt: TGTGCCAGCAGCCGTCGGGGGGGATCCTACAATGAGCAGTTCTTC

j_call: TRBJ1-2
d_call: NA
clone_size: NA
v_call: TRBV30
cdr3_aa: CAWSVDYGFGYGYTF
cdr3_nt: TGTGCCTGGAGTGTAGACTACGGCTTTGGCTATGGCTACACCTTC